These 10 T cell receptor beta chains originate from one sample sequenced in a study of shared T cell receptors in the human thymus. Method: immunoSEQ multiplex PCR; TCRdb's copy keeps in-frame clones and lacks some. Here the sample spans some 700,000 clones, roughly 90% being singletons. These same data were also listed under a study on human thymus T cells.

Sequenced material: thymocytes. The receptors were gathered from a boy less than two years old with a congenital heart defect.

On this clone: Other DNA variants within this sample encode the same CDR3. CDR3 bases: TGCGCCAGCAGCCAAGATACTGGCGGAAACTCCTACGAGCAGTACTTC. Translation: CASSQDTGGNSYEQYF. This chain links TRBV4-3 with TRBJ2-7; D is unclear. CDR1 and CDR2 from the germline V gene are LGHNA and YSLEER. The CDR3 length is 16 residues. The ends were cut back, 0 bases at V and 0 bases at J, with 12 bases in the middle.

This clone has only a few counts. V gene TRBV7-2 combines with J gene TRBJ2-3; TRBD2 matches at 10 bases. This CDR3 spans 17 amino acids. J lost 6 bases, V lost 4 bases, and 13 bases had no gene match. From germline, CDR1 is SGHTA and CDR2 FQGNSA. CDR3 nucleotide sequence: TGTGCCAGCAGCTCGGGGGGGGCTAGCGGGAGCTGCGATACGCAGTATTTT. Translating it yields CASSSGGASGSCDTQYF.

A single count supports this clone. The chain has TRBV4-3 and TRBJ1-2; D perhaps matches TRBD1 (5 bases). Trimming cost V 0 bases and J 4 bases, with 9 bases left between them. The CDR3 extends over 14 amino acids. The V gene's germline CDR1 is LGHNA and CDR2 YSLEER. The CDR3 sequence is CASSQEGAAYGYTF. DNA for the CDR3: TGCGCCAGCAGCCAAGAAGGGGCAGCCTATGGCTACACCTTC.

The chain couples TRBV11-2 to TRBJ1-2, with 8 bases fitting TRBD1. CDR1 is SGHAT, CDR2 FQNNGV, per germline. Trimming at V came to 4 bases and at J to 8 bases, leaving 12 bases not matched to a gene. The CDR3 has 15 amino acids. The DNA for the CDR3 is TGTGCCAGCAGCTCCACGGACAGGGTGGAGTGGGGCTACACCTTC. Its protein is CASSSTDRVEWGYTF.

The V call is TRBV4-1, the J call TRBJ2-5; 11 bases agree with TRBD2. CDR1 is MGHRA and CDR2 is YSYEKL in the germline V gene. The CDR3 covers 14 residues. V lost 5 bases and J lost 5; bases outside the gene matches: 4. This chain's CDR3 is CASSSRLAGETQYF. As DNA, the CDR3 is TGCGCCAGCAGCTCCAGACTAGCGGGGGAGACCCAGTACTTC.

V is TRBV5-1 and J is TRBJ2-7, with TRBD1 matching 8 bases. Germline lookup yields CDR1 SGHRS and CDR2 YFSETQ. J lost 0 bases, V lost 5 bases, and 13 bases had no gene match. CDR3 length equals 17 residues. CDR3 region: CASSDSSGGKGSYEQYF. The CDR3 region has the DNA TGCGCCAGCAGTGACAGCTCAGGGGGCAAAGGCTCCTACGAGCAGTACTTC.

The rearrangement links TRBV4-2 to TRBJ2-7; D unresolved. The germline gives CDR1 LGHNA, CDR2 YNFKEQ. V was clipped by 0 bases and J by 5 bases, with 5 bases between them. The CDR3 runs to 12 residues. CDR3: CASSQDVNEQYF. The CDR3 nucleotides are TGTGCCAGCAGCCAAGATGTAAACGAGCAGTACTTC.

This chain joins TRBV4-1 and TRBJ2-1, with TRBD2 matching 10 bases. The V and J ends lost 4 bases and 8 bases, in that order; junction bases with no gene match: 5. From germline, CDR1 is MGHRA and CDR2 YSYEKL. This CDR3 comprises 14 residues. CDR3 DNA: TGCGCCAGCAGCCCGGGACTAGCGTTACATGAGCAGTTCTTC. It codes for CASSPGLALHEQFF.

This sequence joins TRBV11-3 and TRBJ2-5; possibly TRBD2 for D (6 bases). CDR1 and CDR2 (germline): SGHNT, YENEEA. The V gene lost 1 base and the J gene lost 1 base, with 16 bases spanning the gap. The length of the CDR3 is 17 residues. The DNA for the CDR3 is TGTGCCAGCAGCTTAGCGGGAGACCCGGCGGGCCAAGAGACCCAGTACTTC. As protein: CASSLAGDPAGQETQYF. Using reference TRBV11-3 and TRBJ2-5 for the parts outside the CDR3, the full variable domain is EAGVVQSPRYKIIEKKQPVAFWCNPISGHNTLYWYLQNLGQGPELLIRYENEEAVDDSQLPKDRFSAERLKGVDSTLKIQPAELGDSAVYLCASSLAGDPAGQETQYFGPGTRLLVL.

The sample holds one count of this clone. The chain joins TRBV28 to TRBJ2-1, with TRBD2 identical over 8 bases. CDR1 MDHEN and CDR2 SYDVKM come from the germline V gene. J lost 4 bases, V lost 3 bases, and 11 bases had no gene match. The CDR3 is 17 residues long. The CDR3 loop is CASSFSGTTNLYNEQFF. CDR3 in DNA: TGTGCCAGCAGTTTTAGCGGGACCACCAACCTATACAATGAGCAGTTCTTC. The full variable domain, completed using reference TRBV28 and TRBJ2-1, is DVKVTQSSRYLVKRTGEKVFLECVQDMDHENMFWYRQDPGLGLRLIYFSYDVKMKEKGDIPEGYSVSREKKERFSLILESASTNQTSMYLCASSFSGTTNLYNEQFFGPGTRLTVL.